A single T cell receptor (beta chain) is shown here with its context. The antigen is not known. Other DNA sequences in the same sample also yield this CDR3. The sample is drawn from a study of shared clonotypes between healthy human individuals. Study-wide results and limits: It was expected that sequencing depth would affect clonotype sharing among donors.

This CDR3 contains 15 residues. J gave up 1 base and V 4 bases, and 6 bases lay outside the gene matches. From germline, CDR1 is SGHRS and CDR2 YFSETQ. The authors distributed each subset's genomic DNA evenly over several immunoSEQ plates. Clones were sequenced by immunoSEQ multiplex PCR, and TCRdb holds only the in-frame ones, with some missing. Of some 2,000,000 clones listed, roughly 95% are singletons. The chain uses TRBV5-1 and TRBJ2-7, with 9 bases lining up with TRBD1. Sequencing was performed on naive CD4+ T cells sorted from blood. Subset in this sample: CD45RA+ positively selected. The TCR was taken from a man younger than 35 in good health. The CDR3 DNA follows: TGCGCCAGCAGCCGGACGGGACAGGGTTCCTACGAGCAGTACTTC. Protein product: CASSRTGQGSYEQYF.